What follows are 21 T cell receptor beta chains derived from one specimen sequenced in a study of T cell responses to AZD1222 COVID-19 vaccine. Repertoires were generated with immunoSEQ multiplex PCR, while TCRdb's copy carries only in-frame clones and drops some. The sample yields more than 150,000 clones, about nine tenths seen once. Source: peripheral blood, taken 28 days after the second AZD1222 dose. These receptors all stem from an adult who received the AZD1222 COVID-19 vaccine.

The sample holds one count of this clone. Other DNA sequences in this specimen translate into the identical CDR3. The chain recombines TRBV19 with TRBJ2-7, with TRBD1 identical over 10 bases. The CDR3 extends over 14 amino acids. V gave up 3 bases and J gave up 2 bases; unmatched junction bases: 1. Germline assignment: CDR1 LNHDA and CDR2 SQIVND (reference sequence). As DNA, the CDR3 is TGTGCCAGTAGTATTGGGACAGGGGCCTACGAGCAGTACTTC. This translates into CASSIGTGAYEQYF. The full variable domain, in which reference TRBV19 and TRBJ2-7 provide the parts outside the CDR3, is DGGITQSPKYLFRKEGQNVTLSCEQNLNHDAMYWYRQDPGQGLRLIYYSQIVNDFQKGDIAEGYSVSREKKESFPLTVTSAQKNPTAFYLCASSIGTGAYEQYFGPGTRLTVT.

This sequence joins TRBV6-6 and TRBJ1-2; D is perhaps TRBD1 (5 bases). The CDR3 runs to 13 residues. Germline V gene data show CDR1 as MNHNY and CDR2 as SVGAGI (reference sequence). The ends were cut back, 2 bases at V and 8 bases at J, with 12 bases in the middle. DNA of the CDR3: TGTGCCAGCAGTTACCAAGGGGAAGGCGGCTACACCTTC. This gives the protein CASSYQGEGGYTF.

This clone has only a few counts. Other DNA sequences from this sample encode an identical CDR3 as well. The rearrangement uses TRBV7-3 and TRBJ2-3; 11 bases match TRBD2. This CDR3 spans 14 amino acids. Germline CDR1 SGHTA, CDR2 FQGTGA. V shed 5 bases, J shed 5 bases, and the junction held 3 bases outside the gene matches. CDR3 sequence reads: CASSLGLAGDTQYF. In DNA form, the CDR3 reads TGTGCCAGCAGCCTTGGACTAGCGGGAGATACGCAGTATTTT. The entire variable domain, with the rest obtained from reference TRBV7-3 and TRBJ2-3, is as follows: GAGVSQTPSNKVTEKGKYVELRCDPISGHTALYWYRQSLGQGPEFLIYFQGTGAADDSGLPNDRFFAVRPEGSVSTLKIQRTERGDSAVYLCASSLGLAGDTQYFGPGTRLTVL.

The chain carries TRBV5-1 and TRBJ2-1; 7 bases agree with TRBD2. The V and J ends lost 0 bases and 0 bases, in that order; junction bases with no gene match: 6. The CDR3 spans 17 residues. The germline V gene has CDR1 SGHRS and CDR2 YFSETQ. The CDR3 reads CASSLGGSFFSYNEQFF. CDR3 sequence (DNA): TGCGCCAGCAGCTTGGGCGGGAGTTTTTTCTCCTACAATGAGCAGTTCTTC.

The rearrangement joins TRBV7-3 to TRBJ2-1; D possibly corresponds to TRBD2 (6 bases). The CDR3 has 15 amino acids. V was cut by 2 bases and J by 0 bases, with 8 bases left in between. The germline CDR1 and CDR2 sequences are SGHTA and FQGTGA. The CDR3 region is CASSLGLNSYNEQFF. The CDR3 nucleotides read TGTGCCAGCAGCTTAGGACTAAACTCCTACAATGAGCAGTTCTTC.

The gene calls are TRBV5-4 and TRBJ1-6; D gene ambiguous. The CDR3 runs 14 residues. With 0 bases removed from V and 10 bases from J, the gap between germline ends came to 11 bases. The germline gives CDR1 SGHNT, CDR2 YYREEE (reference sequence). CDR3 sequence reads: CASSLGGTPSPLHF. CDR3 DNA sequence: TGTGCCAGCAGCTTGGGGGGAACACCGTCACCCCTCCACTTT.

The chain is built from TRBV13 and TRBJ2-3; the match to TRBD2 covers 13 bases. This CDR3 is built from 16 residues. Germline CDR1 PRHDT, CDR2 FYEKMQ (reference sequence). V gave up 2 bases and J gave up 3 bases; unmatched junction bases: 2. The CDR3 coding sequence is TGTGCCAGCAGCTTAAAGACTAGCGGGGGGACAGATACGCAGTATTTT. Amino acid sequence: CASSLKTSGGTDTQYF.

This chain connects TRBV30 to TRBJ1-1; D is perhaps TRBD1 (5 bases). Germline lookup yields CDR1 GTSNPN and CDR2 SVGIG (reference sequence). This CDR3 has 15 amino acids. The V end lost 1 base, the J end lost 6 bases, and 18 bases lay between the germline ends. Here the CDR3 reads CAWSGRIGREAEAFF. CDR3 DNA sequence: TGTGCCTGGAGTGGAAGGATCGGCAGGGAAGCTGAAGCTTTCTTT.

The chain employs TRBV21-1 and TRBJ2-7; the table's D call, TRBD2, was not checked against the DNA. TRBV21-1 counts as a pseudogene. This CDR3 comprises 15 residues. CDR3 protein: CASSIGLAGGYEQYF. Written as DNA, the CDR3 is TGTGCCAGCAGCATAGGACTAGCGGGTGGCTACGAGCAGTACTTC.

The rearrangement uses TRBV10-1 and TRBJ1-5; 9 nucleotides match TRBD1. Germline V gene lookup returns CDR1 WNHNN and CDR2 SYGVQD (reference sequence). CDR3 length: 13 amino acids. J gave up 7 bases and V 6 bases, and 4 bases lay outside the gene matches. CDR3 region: CASSTDRGQPQHF. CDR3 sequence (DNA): TGCGCCAGCAGCACGGACAGGGGACAGCCCCAGCATTTT.

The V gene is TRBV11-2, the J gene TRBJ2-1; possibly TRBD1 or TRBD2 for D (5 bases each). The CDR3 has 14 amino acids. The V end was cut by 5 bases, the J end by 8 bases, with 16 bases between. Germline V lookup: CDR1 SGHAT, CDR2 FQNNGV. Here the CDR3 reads CASSPNGGAYEQFF. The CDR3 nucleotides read TGTGCCAGCAGCCCAAATGGGGGAGCATATGAGCAGTTCTTC.

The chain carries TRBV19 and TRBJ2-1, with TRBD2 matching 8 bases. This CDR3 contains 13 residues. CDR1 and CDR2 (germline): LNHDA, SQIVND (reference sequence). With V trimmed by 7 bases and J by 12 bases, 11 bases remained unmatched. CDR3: CASTLSGAVWQFF. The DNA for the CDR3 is TGTGCCAGTACGCTTAGCGGGGCCGTTTGGCAGTTCTTC.

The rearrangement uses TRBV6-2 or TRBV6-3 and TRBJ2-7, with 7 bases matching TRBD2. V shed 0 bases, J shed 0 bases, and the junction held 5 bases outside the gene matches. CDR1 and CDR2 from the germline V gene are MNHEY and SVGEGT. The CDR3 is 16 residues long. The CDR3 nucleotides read TGTGCCAGCAGTTACTCTCCTAGCGGCTCCTCCTACGAGCAGTACTTC. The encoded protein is CASSYSPSGSSYEQYF.

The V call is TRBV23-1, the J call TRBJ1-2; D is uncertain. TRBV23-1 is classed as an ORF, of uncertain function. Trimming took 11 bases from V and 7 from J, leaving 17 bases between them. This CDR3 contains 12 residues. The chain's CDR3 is CARPTEDAGYTF. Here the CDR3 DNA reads TGCGCCCGACCGACGGAGGATGCTGGCTACACCTTC.

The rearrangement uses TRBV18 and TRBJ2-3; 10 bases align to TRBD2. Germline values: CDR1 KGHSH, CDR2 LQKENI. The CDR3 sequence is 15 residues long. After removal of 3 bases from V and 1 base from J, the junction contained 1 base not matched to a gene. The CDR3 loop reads CASSPLAGGTDTQYF. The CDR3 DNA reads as TGTGCCAGCTCACCCCTAGCGGGAGGCACAGATACGCAGTATTTT.

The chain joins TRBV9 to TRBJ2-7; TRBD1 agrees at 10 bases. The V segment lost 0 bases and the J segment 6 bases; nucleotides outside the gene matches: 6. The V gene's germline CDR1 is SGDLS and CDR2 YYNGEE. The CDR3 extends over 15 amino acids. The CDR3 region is CASSVEGTGVSEQYF. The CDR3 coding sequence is TGTGCCAGCAGCGTAGAAGGGACAGGGGTATCCGAGCAGTACTTC.

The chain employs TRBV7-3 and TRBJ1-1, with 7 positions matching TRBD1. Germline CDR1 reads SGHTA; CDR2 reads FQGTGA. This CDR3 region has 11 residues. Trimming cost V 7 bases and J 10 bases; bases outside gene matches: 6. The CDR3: CASKQGRGAFF. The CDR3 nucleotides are TGTGCCAGCAAACAGGGGAGGGGAGCTTTCTTT.

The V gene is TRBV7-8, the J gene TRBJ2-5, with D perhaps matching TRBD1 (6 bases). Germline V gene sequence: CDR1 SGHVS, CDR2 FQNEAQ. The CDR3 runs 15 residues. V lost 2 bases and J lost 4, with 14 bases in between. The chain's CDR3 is CASSLTGLKVETQYF. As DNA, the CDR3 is TGTGCCAGCAGCTTAACAGGGCTGAAAGTAGAGACCCAGTACTTC.

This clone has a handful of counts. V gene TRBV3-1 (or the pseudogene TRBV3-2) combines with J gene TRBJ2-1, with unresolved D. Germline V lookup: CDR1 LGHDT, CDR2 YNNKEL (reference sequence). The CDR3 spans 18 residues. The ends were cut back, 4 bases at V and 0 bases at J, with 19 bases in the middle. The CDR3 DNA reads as TGTGCCAGCAGCCCCCTTCCGGAAGCGTATAGCTCCTACAATGAGCAGTTCTTC. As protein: CASSPLPEAYSSYNEQFF.

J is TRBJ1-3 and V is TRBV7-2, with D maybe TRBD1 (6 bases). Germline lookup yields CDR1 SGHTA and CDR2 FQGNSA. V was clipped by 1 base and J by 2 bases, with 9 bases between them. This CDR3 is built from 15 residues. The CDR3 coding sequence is TGTGCCAGCAGCTTAGAAAGGGGGGCTGGAAACACCATATATTTT. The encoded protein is CASSLERGAGNTIYF.

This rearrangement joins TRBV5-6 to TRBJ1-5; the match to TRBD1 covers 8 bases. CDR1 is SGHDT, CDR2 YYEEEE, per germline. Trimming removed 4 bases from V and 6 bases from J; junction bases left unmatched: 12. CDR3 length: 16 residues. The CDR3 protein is CASSTRGQGAVQPQHF. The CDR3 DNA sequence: TGTGCCAGCAGCACGAGAGGGCAGGGGGCAGTTCAGCCCCAGCATTTT.